These T cell receptor beta chains were read from a single sample in a study of molecular identifiers for immune sequencing clone quantification. TCRdb re-derived calls from the PCR reads in MiXCR, one entry per CDR3 protein. The table lists roughly 97,000 distinct CDR3 sequences, roughly a quarter of them singletons, with approximately 0.94% in the top ten. Sequencing was done on a sample of naive CD8+ T cells from blood, with Jurkat cell RNA spiked in. These receptors all come from a human donor in good health. Some libraries in this study had Jurkat cell RNA spiked in. The CDR3 runs from the conserved cysteine through the conserved F or W. The order of the fields is D gene, clone size, J gene, V gene, CDR3 DNA, CDR3 protein. A D gene is named only where the DNA matches it firmly. Expanded clones are given a class, and other clones once, few, many or no size at all.

D gene: .; clone size: many; J gene: TRBJ1-3; V gene: TRBV4-3; CDR3 DNA: TGCGCCAGCAGCCAAGATGTGAGCTCTGGAAACACCATATATTTT; CDR3 protein: CASSQDVSSGNTIYF
D gene: TRBD2; clone size: .; J gene: TRBJ2-2; V gene: TRBV4-2; CDR3 DNA: TGTGCCAGCAGCCCCCCCTGGGGACTGGGACTAGCGGAATTAAACGCGAACACCGGGGAGCTGTTTTTT; CDR3 protein: CASSPPWGLGLAELNANTGELFF
D gene: .; clone size: .; J gene: TRBJ2-2; V gene: TRBV7-9; CDR3 DNA: TGTGCCAGCAGCATCCGACCAAACACCGTGGAGCTGTTATTT; CDR3 protein: CASSIRPNTVELLF
D gene: .; clone size: many; J gene: TRBJ2-7; V gene: TRBV7-6; CDR3 DNA: TGTGCCAGCAGCTTAGCGGGGTGGCCCGAGCAGTACTTC; CDR3 protein: CASSLAGWPEQYF
D gene: .; clone size: many; J gene: TRBJ2-7; V gene: TRBV27; CDR3 DNA: TGTGCCAGCAGTTTATATGCCCCGACTTACGAGCAGTACTTC; CDR3 protein: CASSLYAPTYEQYF
D gene: .; clone size: many; J gene: TRBJ2-1; V gene: TRBV24-1; CDR3 DNA: TGTGCCACCAGTGAGTCATATGCGTCGCGGGGGCTGGATGAGCAGTTCTTC; CDR3 protein: CATSESYASRGLDEQFF
D gene: TRBD1; clone size: few; J gene: TRBJ2-7; V gene: TRBV5-1; CDR3 DNA: TGCGCCAGCAGCACGACAGGGTCGGGGGAGCAGTACTTC; CDR3 protein: CASSTTGSGEQYF
D gene: .; clone size: many; J gene: TRBJ2-7; V gene: TRBV5-6; CDR3 DNA: TGTGCCAGCAGCCCACCGAGGGGCCCCCCCTACGAGCAGTACTTC; CDR3 protein: CASSPPRGPPYEQYF
D gene: TRBD1; clone size: .; J gene: TRBJ1-6; V gene: TRBV19; CDR3 DNA: TGTGCCAGTGGGAATCTCGGGACAGATAATTCACCCCCCCACTTT; CDR3 protein: CASGNLGTDNSPPHF
D gene: .; clone size: many; J gene: TRBJ1-1; V gene: TRBV4-1; CDR3 DNA: TGCGCCAGCAGCCATGAGTTTAACACTGAAGCTTTCTTT; CDR3 protein: CASSHEFNTEAFF
D gene: .; clone size: many; J gene: TRBJ2-7; V gene: TRBV7-6; CDR3 DNA: TGTGCCAGCAGCCGGTGGAAGAGCTCCTACGAGCAGTACTTC; CDR3 protein: CASSRWKSSYEQYF
D gene: .; clone size: many; J gene: TRBJ2-7; V gene: TRBV7-6; CDR3 DNA: TGTGCCAGCAGCCCAAGACAGGCTTTAGCCTACGAGCAGTACTTC; CDR3 protein: CASSPRQALAYEQYF
D gene: .; clone size: many; J gene: TRBJ2-5; V gene: TRBV6-2/TRBV6-3; CDR3 DNA: TGTGCCAGCAGTTACCTCGGCCCCCTGGAGACCCAGTACTTC; CDR3 protein: CASSYLGPLETQYF
D gene: .; clone size: .; J gene: TRBJ2-3; V gene: TRBV7-6; CDR3 DNA: TGTGCCAGCAGCTTAGCGGCAGCCGAGAGCACAGATACGCAGTATTTT; CDR3 protein: CASSLAAAESTDTQYF
D gene: .; clone size: many; J gene: TRBJ1-2; V gene: TRBV5-4; CDR3 DNA: TGTGCCAGCAGCTTGGCCGGGTCAGAAGCTAACTATGGCTACACCTTC; CDR3 protein: CASSLAGSEANYGYTF
D gene: .; clone size: many; J gene: TRBJ2-2; V gene: TRBV13; CDR3 DNA: TGTGCCAGCAGCTTAGGAGCAGGGGAGACCGGGGAGCTGTTTTTT; CDR3 protein: CASSLGAGETGELFF
D gene: .; clone size: many; J gene: TRBJ1-5; V gene: TRBV10-3; CDR3 DNA: TGTGCCATCAGTGACAGGGAAGGTTATAGCAATCAGCCCCAGCATTTT; CDR3 protein: CAISDREGYSNQPQHF
D gene: .; clone size: .; J gene: TRBJ2-5; V gene: TRBV7-6; CDR3 DNA: TGTGCCAGCAGCCTCCCCGGTTGCTGTGAGACCCAGTACTTC; CDR3 protein: CASSLPGCCETQYF
D gene: .; clone size: few; J gene: TRBJ2-1; V gene: TRBV24-1; CDR3 DNA: TGTGCCACCAGTGATTATGGGCCGGGATGGATGCTCTACAATGAGCAGTTCTTC; CDR3 protein: CATSDYGPGWMLYNEQFF
D gene: .; clone size: many; J gene: TRBJ1-1; V gene: TRBV6-2/TRBV6-3; CDR3 DNA: TGTGCCAGCAGTCCCGGGGGGAACACTGAAGCTTTCTTT; CDR3 protein: CASSPGGNTEAFF
D gene: .; clone size: many; J gene: TRBJ2-7; V gene: TRBV6-2/TRBV6-3; CDR3 DNA: TGTGCCAGCAGACGGACGGTATACGAGCAGTACTTC; CDR3 protein: CASRRTVYEQYF
D gene: .; clone size: many; J gene: TRBJ2-7; V gene: TRBV30; CDR3 DNA: TGTGCCTGGAGTCCCCTGTCCTACGAGCAGTACTTC; CDR3 protein: CAWSPLSYEQYF
D gene: .; clone size: few; J gene: TRBJ2-1; V gene: TRBV10-3; CDR3 DNA: TGTGCCATCAGTGGTTCTGGTGAGCAGTTCTTC; CDR3 protein: CAISGSGEQFF
D gene: .; clone size: few; J gene: TRBJ2-5; V gene: TRBV28; CDR3 DNA: TGTGCCAGCCGTGGGGCAAGGACATTGCCACGGAGGGAAACCCAAGAGACCCAGTACTTC; CDR3 protein: CASRGARTLPRRETQETQYF
D gene: .; clone size: many; J gene: TRBJ2-7; V gene: TRBV6-5; CDR3 DNA: TGTGCCAGCAGTTACTCCCAGGGGGGCTACGAGCAGTACTTC; CDR3 protein: CASSYSQGGYEQYF
D gene: .; clone size: many; J gene: TRBJ2-2; V gene: TRBV6-2/TRBV6-3; CDR3 DNA: TGTGCCAGCAGCCAATTTAGCGGCTTCGAAGTTGGCACCGGGGAGCTGTTTTTT; CDR3 protein: CASSQFSGFEVGTGELFF
D gene: TRBD2; clone size: .; J gene: TRBJ2-3; V gene: TRBV27; CDR3 DNA: TGTGCCCGCAGTCCCGGGACTAGCGGACGCCCCGATACGCCGTATTTT; CDR3 protein: CARSPGTSGRPDTPYF
D gene: .; clone size: many; J gene: TRBJ2-3; V gene: TRBV9; CDR3 DNA: TGTGCCAGCAGCGTAGAGAGGGAAAGCGGCACAGATACGCAGTATTTT; CDR3 protein: CASSVERESGTDTQYF
D gene: .; clone size: few; J gene: TRBJ2-7; V gene: TRBV2; CDR3 DNA: TGTGCCAGCAGTGATCGGGGATCCCTACTCTACGAGCAGTACTTC; CDR3 protein: CASSDRGSLLYEQYF
D gene: .; clone size: many; J gene: TRBJ2-5; V gene: TRBV5-1; CDR3 DNA: TGCGCCAGCAGCCCCTTAGGAGAGACCCAGTACTTC; CDR3 protein: CASSPLGETQYF
D gene: .; clone size: many; J gene: TRBJ2-4; V gene: TRBV20-1; CDR3 DNA: TGCAGCGCCAAGATAGCCAAAAACATTCAGTACTTC; CDR3 protein: CSAKIAKNIQYF
D gene: TRBD2; clone size: many; J gene: TRBJ2-3; V gene: TRBV4-1; CDR3 DNA: TGCGCCAGCAGCAAGGGACTAGCGGGAGTCACAGATACGCAGTATTTT; CDR3 protein: CASSKGLAGVTDTQYF
D gene: TRBD2; clone size: .; J gene: TRBJ2-2; V gene: TRBV27; CDR3 DNA: TGTGCCAGCAGTTTTCTCCGGGTAGCGGGAGGGCCGGGGAACACCGGGGAGCTGTTTTTT; CDR3 protein: CASSFLRVAGGPGNTGELFF
D gene: .; clone size: many; J gene: TRBJ2-7; V gene: TRBV4-3; CDR3 DNA: TGCGCCAGCAGCCAGGGACTGGGATACGAGCAGTACTTC; CDR3 protein: CASSQGLGYEQYF
D gene: .; clone size: many; J gene: TRBJ1-5; V gene: TRBV6-1; CDR3 DNA: TGTGCCAGCAGTGAAGCAGGGGGTCAGCCCCAGCATTTT; CDR3 protein: CASSEAGGQPQHF
D gene: TRBD2; clone size: .; J gene: TRBJ2-3; V gene: TRBV2; CDR3 DNA: TGTGCCAGCAGTGTTATCGGGAGCGGGAGGTCCTTACTTAGCACAGATACGCAGTATTTT; CDR3 protein: CASSVIGSGRSLLSTDTQYF
D gene: TRBD2; clone size: many; J gene: TRBJ2-3; V gene: TRBV6-6; CDR3 DNA: TGTGCCAGCAGTTACTCGATCCTTAGCGGGGGACACATGGATACGCAGTATTTT; CDR3 protein: CASSYSILSGGHMDTQYF
D gene: .; clone size: once; J gene: TRBJ2-3; V gene: TRBV27; CDR3 DNA: TGTGCCTGCAGCCCGGGACTTGGTACGCAGTATTTT; CDR3 protein: CACSPGLGTQYF
D gene: TRBD1; clone size: few; J gene: TRBJ2-7; V gene: TRBV7-6; CDR3 DNA: TGTGCCAGCAGCTCTCAGGACAGGGGTTACGAGCAGTACTTC; CDR3 protein: CASSSQDRGYEQYF
D gene: .; clone size: many; J gene: TRBJ1-1; V gene: TRBV12-3/TRBV12-4; CDR3 DNA: TGTGCCAGCAGGGGGGGACTTCCTGAAGCTTTCTTT; CDR3 protein: CASRGGLPEAFF
D gene: .; clone size: many; J gene: TRBJ2-3; V gene: TRBV2; CDR3 DNA: TGTGCCAGCAGTCCAAAATTCACAGATACGCAGTATTTT; CDR3 protein: CASSPKFTDTQYF
D gene: TRBD2; clone size: .; J gene: TRBJ2-1; V gene: TRBV10-3; CDR3 DNA: TGTGCCATCAGCGACCCGACTAGCGGGAGGGCCCATGAGCAGTTCTTC; CDR3 protein: CAISDPTSGRAHEQFF
D gene: .; clone size: .; J gene: TRBJ1-6; V gene: TRBV4-1; CDR3 DNA: TGCGCCAGCAGCCAAGATCCACAGGTCCAAAGCTCCTATAATTCACCCCTCCACTTT; CDR3 protein: CASSQDPQVQSSYNSPLHF
D gene: .; clone size: many; J gene: TRBJ2-1; V gene: TRBV11-2; CDR3 DNA: TGTGCCAGCAGCTTAGGTGCTCCGTACAATGAGCAGTTCTTC; CDR3 protein: CASSLGAPYNEQFF
D gene: .; clone size: many; J gene: TRBJ1-3; V gene: TRBV20-1; CDR3 DNA: TGCAGTGCTAGAACCGTCTCTGGAAACACCATATATTTT; CDR3 protein: CSARTVSGNTIYF
D gene: TRBD1; clone size: .; J gene: TRBJ2-2; V gene: TRBV5-1; CDR3 DNA: TGCGCCAGCAGCTTGTGGCAGGGGGCGTTGGTCGGGGAGCTGTTTTTT; CDR3 protein: CASSLWQGALVGELFF
D gene: .; clone size: many; J gene: TRBJ2-7; V gene: TRBV6-5; CDR3 DNA: TGTGCCAGCAGTCCGGGACAAGCAGTGACCTACGAGCAGTACTTC; CDR3 protein: CASSPGQAVTYEQYF